A single TCR beta chain is shown here with its context. This clonotype was seen repeatedly, ten times or more. The antigen it binds to is not known. No quality values exist for individual bases; no much larger clone is one base distant. This specimen comes from a study of spatial heterogeneity in lung cancer (dated by TCRdb to between 2018 and 2020). For context, the study as a whole: Samples were obtained from approximately 72 patients with early-stage, untreated non-small cell lung cancer from the lung TRACERx cohort. In the raw uncorrected reads, each unique combination of TCR and UMI appeared more than ten times on average. Follow-up PBMC samples were sequenced whenever available, with the median time to follow-up being 2 to 3 years after resection. The study quantitatively compared TCR alpha and beta repertoires across multiple tumor regions, matched nontumor lung and blood in non-small cell lung cancer. TCR repertoire features were related to nonsynonymous mutation counts determined by whole-exome sequencing of tumor tissue. Both alpha and beta chains were TCR-sequenced in samples taken at surgery, namely 220 tumor regions, 64 matched nontumor lung samples and just over 55 PBMC samples. Beta-chain transcripts were consistently detected in greater numbers than alpha-chain transcripts, which likely reflects a higher abundance of beta-chain transcripts. Study-level results and caveats: Only around 15 patients were included in comparisons of baseline and follow-up blood repertoires. Ubiquitous expanded tumor TCRs were found in blood more often at tumor resection than at routine follow-up. Additional single-cell paired TCR alpha and beta sequencing was considered necessary to confirm, at a functional level, the hypothesis that regional TCRs recognize regional mutations.

What this sample's time point label stands for: blood at routine non-recurrence follow-up after resection. Whole RNA extracted from tumor and nontumor lung tissue, or from cryopreserved PBMC samples, was used for TCR sequencing without cell sorting. A patient was chosen for TCR sequencing only when enough RNA was available from at least two tumor regions. The CDR3 sequence holds 14 residues, the cysteine and phenylalanine included. The retained sequence is limited to the CDR3, 42 bases, with the frame set at the first base. V lost 6 bases and J lost 6 bases, and the count of bases not matched to a germline gene is 8. The germline V gene sets CDR1 to MDHEN and CDR2 to SYDVKM. The library came from 5' RACE. The sequencer listed for this sample is NextSeq 500. In the TCR library protocol, a unique molecular identifier was attached to each TCR cDNA molecule so that PCR and sequencing errors could be corrected. Per the original workflow: TCR identification, UMI-based error correction and CDR3 extraction were all carried out with Decombinator tools. Expanded TCRs were defined as those above a frequency of 2 per 1,000, corresponding to the top 1% of the tumor frequency distribution. Renyi diversity was computed with the R vegan package after each repertoire had been subsampled 100 times to 5,000 TCRs. CDR3 similarity networks were built from amino acid triplet string-kernel similarity, connecting CDR3s with pairwise similarity above 0.82. The public reads were quality trimmed at Q25 with fastp and then assembled into clones with MiXCR by TCRdb, keeping productive beta chains. Each CDR3 protein gets just one entry, which takes the most common genes and DNA from the rows behind it. These V and J calls are TCRdb output, not the study's own analysis. The sample table lists 50,000 to 60,000 distinct CDR3 sequences, 7.4% of them with a count of one. The top ten clones comprise around 36% of the sample.

The TCR comes from a female donor with early-stage non-small cell lung cancer. Sequences were derived from PBMCs, sampled at follow-up. The chain uses TRBV28 and TRBJ2-3; 8 bases in the junction line up with TRBD1. This receptor has the CDR3 CASSPVDRADTQYF. The sequence in DNA is TGTGCCAGCAGCCCGGTGGACAGGGCGGATACGCAGTATTTT.